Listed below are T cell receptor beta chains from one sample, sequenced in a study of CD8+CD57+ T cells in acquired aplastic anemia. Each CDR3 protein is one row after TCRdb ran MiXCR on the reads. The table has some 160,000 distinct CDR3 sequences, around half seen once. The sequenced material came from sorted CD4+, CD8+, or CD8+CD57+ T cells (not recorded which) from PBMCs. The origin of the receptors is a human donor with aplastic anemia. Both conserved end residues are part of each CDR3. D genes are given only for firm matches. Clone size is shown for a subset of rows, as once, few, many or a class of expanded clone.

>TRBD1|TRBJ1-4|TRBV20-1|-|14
CSVRQGGGREKLFF
TGCAGTGTACGACAGGGCGGTGGTCGCGAAAAACTGTTTTTT
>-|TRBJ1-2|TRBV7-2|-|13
CASSLALAGGYTF
TGTGCCAGCAGCTTAGCACTAGCGGGGGGCTACACCTTC
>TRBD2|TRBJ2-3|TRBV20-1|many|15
CSARGGTTSTDTQYF
TGCAGTGCTAGAGGGGGGACTACTAGCACAGATACGCAGTATTTT
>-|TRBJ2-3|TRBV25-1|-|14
CATSRMEGADTQYF
TGTGCCACCTCTAGGATGGAAGGGGCAGATACGCAGTATTTT
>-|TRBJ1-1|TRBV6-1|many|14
CASTAAGVNTEAFF
TGTGCCAGTACCGCGGCGGGAGTCAACACTGAAGCTTTCTTT
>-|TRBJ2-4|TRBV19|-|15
CASSILQGLGNIQYF
TGTGCCAGTAGTATTCTCCAGGGTTTGGGTAACATTCAGTACTTC
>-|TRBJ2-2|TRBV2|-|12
CASRRGTGELFF
TGTGCCAGCAGGAGGGGCACCGGGGAGCTGTTTTTT
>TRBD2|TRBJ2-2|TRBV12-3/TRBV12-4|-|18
CANSLPLLAGATTGELFF
TGTGCCAACAGTTTACCGTTGCTAGCGGGGGCCACCACCGGGGAGCTGTTTTTT
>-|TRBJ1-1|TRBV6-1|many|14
CASSEAFSGTEAFF
TGTGCCAGCAGTGAAGCATTTTCCGGCACTGAAGCTTTCTTT
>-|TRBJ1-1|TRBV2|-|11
CASSEYTEAFF
TGTGCCAGCAGTGAATACACTGAAGCTTTCTTT
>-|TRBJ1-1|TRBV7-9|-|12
CASSWQNTEAFF
TGTGCCAGCAGCTGGCAGAACACTGAAGCTTTCTTT
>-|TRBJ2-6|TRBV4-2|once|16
CVSSQAGSSGANALTF
TGTGTCAGCAGCCAGGCAGGGAGCTCTGGGGCCAACGCCCTGACTTTC
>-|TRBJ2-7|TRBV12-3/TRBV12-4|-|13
CASRTQGLGEQYF
TGTGCCAGCAGGACACAGGGCCTCGGCGAGCAGTACTTC
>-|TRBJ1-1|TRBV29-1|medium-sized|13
CSGQTTSGTEAFF
TGCAGCGGACAAACCACTTCGGGCACTGAAGCTTTCTTT
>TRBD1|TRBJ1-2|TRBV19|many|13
CASSLTGGNGYTF
TGTGCCAGTAGTTTAACAGGGGGAAATGGCTACACCTTC
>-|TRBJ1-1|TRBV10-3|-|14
CAISSLFPNTEAFF
TGTGCCATCAGCAGCTTGTTCCCGAACACTGAAGCTTTCTTT
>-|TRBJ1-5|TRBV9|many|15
CARTVQDQHNQPQHF
TGTGCCAGGACTGTGCAAGACCAACACAATCAGCCCCAGCATTTT
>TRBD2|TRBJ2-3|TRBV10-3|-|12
CASRQAGGEQYF
TGTGCCAGCAGACAGGCGGGGGGTGAGCAGTATTTT
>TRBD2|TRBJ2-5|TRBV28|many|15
CASRGAGANQETQYF
TGTGCCAGCAGGGGAGCGGGAGCGAACCAAGAGACCCAGTACTTC
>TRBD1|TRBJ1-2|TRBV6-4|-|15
CASSETGGPPESYTF
TGTGCCAGCAGTGAAACAGGGGGCCCTCCGGAGAGCTACACCTTC
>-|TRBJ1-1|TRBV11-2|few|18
CASSSSIISDKANTEAFF
TGTGCCAGCAGCAGCTCCATTATCTCCGACAAGGCGAACACTGAAGCTTTCTTT
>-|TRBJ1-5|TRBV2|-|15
CASRMGQGSNQPQHF
TGTGCCAGCAGAATGGGGCAGGGCTCCAATCAGCCCCAGCATTTT
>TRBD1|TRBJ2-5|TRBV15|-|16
CATSNPDRGPQETQYF
TGTGCCACCAGCAACCCCGACAGGGGCCCCCAAGAGACCCAGTACTTC
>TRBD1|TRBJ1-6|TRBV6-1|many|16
CASSEGTGAPRSPLHF
TGTGCCAGCAGTGAGGGGACAGGGGCCCCAAGATCACCCCTCCACTTT
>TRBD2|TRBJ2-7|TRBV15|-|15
CATSSWTSGEDEQYF
TGTGCCACCAGCAGCTGGACTAGCGGTGAAGATGAGCAGTACTTC
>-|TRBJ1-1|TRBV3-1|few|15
CASSHPGTVNTEAFF
TGTGCCAGCAGCCATCCCGGGACGGTGAACACTGAAGCTTTCTTT
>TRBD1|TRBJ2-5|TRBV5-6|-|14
CASSRPGQKETQYF
TGTGCCAGCAGCCGGCCGGGACAGAAAGAGACCCAGTACTTC
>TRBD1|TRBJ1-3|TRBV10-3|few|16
CASRTPGGVSGNTIYF
TGTGCCAGCAGGACTCCAGGGGGGGTCTCTGGAAACACCATATATTTT
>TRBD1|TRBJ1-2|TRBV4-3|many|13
CASSQQQGYGYTF
TGCGCCAGCAGCCAACAACAGGGGTATGGCTACACCTTC
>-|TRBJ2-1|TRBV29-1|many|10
CSGSIHEQFF
TGCAGCGGCTCGATCCATGAGCAGTTCTTC
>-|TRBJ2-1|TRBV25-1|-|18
CASSELGTSHLTYNEQFF
TGTGCCAGCAGTGAACTCGGTACTAGTCACTTAACTTACAATGAGCAGTTCTTC
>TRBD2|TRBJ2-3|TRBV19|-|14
CASKPSGVGDTQYF
TGTGCCAGTAAGCCAAGCGGGGTCGGGGATACGCAGTATTTT
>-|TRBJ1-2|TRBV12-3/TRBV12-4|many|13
CASTSNREYGYTF
TGTGCCAGCACGTCTAACAGGGAGTATGGCTACACCTTC
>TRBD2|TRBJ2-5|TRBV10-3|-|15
CAISMTSGSGETQYF
TGTGCCATCTCAATGACTAGCGGGTCGGGAGAGACCCAGTACTTC
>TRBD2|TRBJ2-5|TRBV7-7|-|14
CASRSSGRVETQYF
TGTGCCAGCAGGTCAAGCGGGAGGGTAGAGACCCAGTACTTC
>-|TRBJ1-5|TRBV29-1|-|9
CSVAGAHSF
TGCAGCGTTGCGGGGGCGCATAGTTTT
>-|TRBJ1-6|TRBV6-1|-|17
CASSELQGSSYNSPLHF
TGTGCCAGCAGTGAACTGCAGGGGAGCTCCTATAATTCACCCCTCCACTTT
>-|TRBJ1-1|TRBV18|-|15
CASPPPTQSNTEAFF
TGTGCCAGCCCACCACCGACGCAGTCGAACACTGAAGCTTTCTTT
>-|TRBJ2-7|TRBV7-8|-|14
CASSTRDISYEQYF
TGTGCCAGCAGCACGCGGGACATATCCTACGAGCAGTACTTC